This TCR beta chain derives from a study of shared clonotypes between healthy human individuals (dated by TCRdb to about 2020). Describing the broader study: The cohort comprised a couple of women and a few men aged 18 to 49 years. Blood TCR repertoires of roughly five healthy adults were deeply sequenced to estimate repertoire size and the extent of clonotype sharing between individuals. Leukapheresis yielded between about 0.94 and 9 billion PBMCs per donor. For each donor, CD4 naive and CD4 memory were each given three plates, CD8 naive was given two plates, and CD8 memory was given one plate. To increase sequencing depth and limit assay-specific biases, different laboratories used diverse techniques to prepare libraries and sequence TCR repertoires. Overall study outcomes, separate from this receptor: Pairwise subsampling led to the expectation that sequencing depth would affect the degree of clonotype sharing among donors. Naive subsets generally had larger estimated clonotype richness than memory subsets did. Compared with non-shared clonotypes, the clonotypes found in all four sorted-subset donors had higher generation probabilities. About 5% of naive CD4, 3.5% of naive CD8, approximately 2.2% of memory CD4, and approximately 0.4% of memory CD8 clonotypes were shared across several donors. Sampling was restricted to blood, and TCR repertoires in tissues likely differ from the TCR repertoires found in blood. Even with the large sequencing depth, rarefaction of the sorted-subset datasets indicated that sequencing was incomplete. Because the study included a small number of donors, the genetic and exposure-history diversity represented was limited.

TCR CDR3 regions were amplified from genomic DNA by multiplex PCR using the deep immunoSEQ assay. Extracted genomic DNA from each cell subset was spread evenly across all wells of several immunoSEQ 96-well plates, with each plate serving as a replicate. For sorted subsets, approximately 190 ng genomic DNA, equal to about 30,000 T cell genomes, was loaded into each replicate PCR. Purified libraries were measured with a Qubit 3.0 fluorometer, size-checked on a Bioanalyzer 2100, and measured again with the KAPA Library Quantification kit. A separate single-read 150-cycle Illumina NextSeq 550 flow cell was used to sequence each immunoSEQ 96-well plate. The original pipeline was this. Because the immunoSEQ output held only junctional sequences and lacked quality scores, the filtering could not match the filtering applied to full-length reads. To assign V/J genes and CDR3, sequences were annotated against IMGT germline references using PyIR, a Python wrapper for IgBLAST v1.9. Reads with weak V/J assignments (E-value above 1e-6), missing CDR3, stop codons, out-of-frame junctions, or ambiguous translated residues were removed. V3J clonotypes were defined as sequences sharing an identical inferred V gene, J gene, and CDR3 amino acid sequence. Percentage overlap between repertoires was computed as shared unique clonotypes divided by the size of the smaller repertoire. Richness of each repertoire was evaluated using RTK rarefaction, the Chao1 estimator, and Recon v2.1 estimates of unobserved clonotypes. For all TCRbeta clonotypes obtained by the gDNA method from a few donors, generation probabilities were computed with OLGA. As stored in TCRdb, this immuneACCESS dataset retains in-frame rearrangements with V and J assigned. A fraction of the clones does not appear; measured against another copy, unresolved V genes explain less than half of the discrepancy, and the remainder lacks a known reason. The DNA was the basis for D and trimming; V, J and clone size are from that table. This sample is represented by 650,000 to 800,000 clones; around 70% of them were singletons. Jointly, the top ten make up roughly 1.8% of the sample.

In its sample, this clone was seen a few times. Its antigen target is currently unknown. No base quality information exists; no much larger clone differs at one position. Donors were healthy HIV-negative adults with no recently reported acute infections or vaccinations. All donors were Caucasian adults living in Nashville, Tennessee, USA. Magnetic negative selection was used to enrich CD4+ T cells, after which naive cells were positively selected on CD45RA and the negative fraction became the memory subset. Blood was obtained by leukapheresis, after which PBMCs were separated by Ficoll-Histopaque density gradient centrifugation and cryopreserved in liquid nitrogen vapor phase. Analytical flow cytometry was used to check the purity and quantity of each magnetically sorted T cell population. Each sorted fraction had its genomic DNA isolated and then quantified by UV absorbance on a Nanodrop 2000c. CDR1 and CDR2 are read off the germline V gene as MDHEN and SYDVKM. V is trimmed back by 7 bases and J by 3 bases, and the junction contains 8 bases that no gene match accounts for. The CDR3 contains 15 residues, cysteine and phenylalanine counted. The sequence is cut down to CDR3 DNA, 45 bases in frame from base 1.

Recombination joined TRBV28 with TRBJ1-1; the central 10 bases match TRBD1. Sequenced sample: memory CD4+ T cells sorted from blood. This sample's cell subset or site label indicates: CD45RA-negative fraction. This receptor was identified in a woman in her twenties or thirties in good health. The nucleotide sequence is TGTGCCAGCATTCCAAGGACAGGGGGTTACACTGAAGCTTTCTTT. The resulting protein is CASIPRTGGYTEAFF. Joined to the reference TRBV28 and TRBJ1-1 proteins, this CDR3 gives the full variable domain: DVKVTQSSRYLVKRTGEKVFLECVQDMDHENMFWYRQDPGLGLRLIYFSYDVKMKEKGDIPEGYSVSREKKERFSLILESASTNQTSMYLCASIPRTGGYTEAFFGQGTRLTVV.